One T cell receptor beta chain is described in this entry. At least ten counts were recorded for this clonotype. The target of this receptor is not known. No per-base quality is available; no much larger clone lies one base away. In the germline V gene, CDR1 corresponds to SGHTA and CDR2 to FQGNSA. Including the terminal cysteine and phenylalanine, the CDR3 comprises 12 residues. The CDR3 DNA has 36 bases and is translated from base 1. The junction shows trimming of 5 bases on V and 2 bases on J, plus 6 bases between the germline ends. The data derive from a study of blood T cells in healthy people across ages (dated by TCRdb to the mid-2010s). Regarding the study in general: In model experiments, template switching captured about one uniquely barcoded TCR beta cDNA molecule for every two T cells. The donors were divided into four age groups: young (average around 15 years), middle-aged (over 35), aged (under 70) and long-lived (about 84). The study analyzed two additional independent replicas of 1 million unique cDNA reads from the same blood draw for two donors, one aged 18 to 30 and one aged 80 or older. Age-related changes in TCR beta repertoire diversity were measured in the study by deep sequencing normalized with unique cDNA molecular identifiers. To avoid experimental bias, donors of different ages were spread randomly across the sequencing lanes.

Systemically healthy Caucasian individuals from Russia, 39 in total and aged roughly 6 to 95 years, were included as donors. Around 9.9 milliliters of peripheral blood were collected from each donor into EDTA-treated Vacutainer tubes. Ficoll-Paque density-gradient centrifugation was used to isolate PBMCs, with at least 6.5 million obtained per sample. Total RNA, at least 6 micrograms per sample, was extracted from PBMCs with Trizol reagent. For every donor, flow cytometry on a PBMC aliquot measured the percentage of naive CD45RAhigh/CD27high T cells. On the study overall, not on this receptor specifically: The CMV infection status of donors was not known, potentially confounding age-related changes in expanded clonotypes. Observed TCR beta diversity per million T cells fell roughly linearly with age, and a significant reduction was already apparent by age around 40. Compared with the aged group, the long-lived group had more naive CD4+ T cells, fewer expanded clones and increased TCR diversity, a pattern suggesting age selection. There was a strong correlation between observed TCR beta diversity and the percentage of naive T cells measured by flow cytometry. Total diversity estimates from one million sequenced T cells were considered lower bounds and underestimates. Conclusive comparison of naive and antigen-experienced compartments was prevented by the profiling of bulk unsorted PBMCs.

Libraries were built with 5' RACE. This sample was sequenced with an Illumina HiSeq 2500. A second roughly 6 to 12 cycle PCR used a sample-barcoded 5' primer and a J-beta primer mix. Each TCR beta cDNA molecule received a unique molecular identifier from a template-switch 5' adaptor carrying 12 random nucleotides. At least 2.5 million CDR3-containing paired-end reads were obtained from each sample. First-strand cDNA synthesis was performed from all RNA using the Mint cDNA synthesis kit, with priming by a TRBC-specific oligonucleotide. Following uracil-DNA glycosylase treatment, all cDNA underwent a first 18-cycle PCR with the universal primers M1SS and BC2_uni_R. From the authors' description of their analysis: For normalization, 1 million high-quality reads, each with a distinct molecular identifier, were randomly selected from each sample. Instead of being binned into consensus sequences, reads with shared molecular identifiers were discarded. MiTCR, run with a Q25 quality threshold and the strictest error-elimination algorithm, handled CDR3 identification, clonotype clustering and error correction. A nonparametric unseen species model with Euler transformation was used to estimate a lower bound on total TCR beta diversity. The public sequencing data were trimmed at Q25 with fastp and processed into clonotypes with MiXCR by TCRdb, which kept only in-frame beta chains. Each CDR3 protein gets just one entry, which takes the most common genes and DNA from the rows behind it. Clone size and V and J calls follow TCRdb, not the original study. Present in this sample are about 1.5 million distinct CDR3 sequences, about 42% of which were seen just once. Under 5% of the sample lies in the top ten.

The chain is made from TRBV7-2 and TRBJ1-1, with the D gene not confidently named. The specimen sequenced was blood. The receptor was isolated from a woman younger than 35 in good health. The bases read TGTGCCAGCAGCACGTACAACACTGAAGCTTTCTTT. It translates to CASSTYNTEAFF.